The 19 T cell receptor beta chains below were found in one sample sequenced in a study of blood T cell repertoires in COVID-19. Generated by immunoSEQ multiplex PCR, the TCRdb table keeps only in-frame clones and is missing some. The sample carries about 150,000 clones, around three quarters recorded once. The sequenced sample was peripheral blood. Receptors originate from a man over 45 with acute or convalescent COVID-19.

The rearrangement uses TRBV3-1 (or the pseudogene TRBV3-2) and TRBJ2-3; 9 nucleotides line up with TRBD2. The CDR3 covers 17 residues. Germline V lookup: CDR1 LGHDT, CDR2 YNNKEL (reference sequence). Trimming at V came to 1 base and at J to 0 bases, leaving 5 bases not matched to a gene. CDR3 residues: CASSQGGLAGSTDTQYF. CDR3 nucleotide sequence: TGTGCCAGCAGCCAAGGGGGTCTAGCGGGGAGCACAGATACGCAGTATTTT.

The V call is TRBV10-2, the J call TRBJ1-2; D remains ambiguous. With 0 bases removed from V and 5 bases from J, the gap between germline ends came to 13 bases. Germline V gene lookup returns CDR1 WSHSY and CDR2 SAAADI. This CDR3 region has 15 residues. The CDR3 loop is CASSESWGGKYGYTF. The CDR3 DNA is TGCGCCAGCAGTGAGTCGTGGGGAGGGAAGTATGGCTACACCTTC.

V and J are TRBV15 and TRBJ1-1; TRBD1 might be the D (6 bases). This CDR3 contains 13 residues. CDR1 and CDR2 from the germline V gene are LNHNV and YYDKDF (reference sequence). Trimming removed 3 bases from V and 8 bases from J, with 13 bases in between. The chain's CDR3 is CATSRAGVAEAFF. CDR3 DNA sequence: TGTGCCACCAGCAGGGCAGGGGTAGCGGAAGCTTTCTTT.

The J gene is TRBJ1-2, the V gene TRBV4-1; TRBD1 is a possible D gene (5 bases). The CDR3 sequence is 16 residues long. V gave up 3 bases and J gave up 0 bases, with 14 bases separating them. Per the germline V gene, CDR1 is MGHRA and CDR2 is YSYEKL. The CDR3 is CASSHVGQGPNYGYTF. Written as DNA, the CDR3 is TGCGCCAGCAGCCACGTAGGGCAGGGCCCTAACTATGGCTACACCTTC.

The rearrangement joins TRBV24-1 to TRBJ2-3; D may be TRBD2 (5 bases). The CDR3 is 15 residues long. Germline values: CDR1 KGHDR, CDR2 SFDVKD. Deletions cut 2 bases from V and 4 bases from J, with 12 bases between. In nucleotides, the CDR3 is TGTGCCACCAGTGATTCACGAGGGAGTCCAGATACGCAGTATTTT. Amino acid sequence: CATSDSRGSPDTQYF.

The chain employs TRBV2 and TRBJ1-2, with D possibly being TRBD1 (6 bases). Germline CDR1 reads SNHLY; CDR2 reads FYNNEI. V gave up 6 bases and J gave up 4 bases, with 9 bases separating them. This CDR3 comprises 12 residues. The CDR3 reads CASRWTAYGYTF. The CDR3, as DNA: TGTGCCAGCAGATGGACAGCCTATGGCTACACCTTC. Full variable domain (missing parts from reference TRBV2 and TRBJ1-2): EPEVTQTPSHQVTQMGQEVILRCVPISNHLYFYWYRQILGQKVEFLVSFYNNEISEKSEIFDDQFSVERPDGSNFTLKIRSTKLEDSAMYFCASRWTAYGYTFGSGTRLTVV.

The CDR3 is CASSLGSSGGYNEQFF. The CDR3 region has the DNA TGCGCCAGCAGCTTGGGGTCTAGCGGGGGATACAATGAGCAGTTCTTC. This chain uses TRBV5-1 with TRBJ2-1; 10 positions agree with TRBD2. J gave up 4 bases and V 0 bases, and 4 bases lay outside the gene matches. CDR3 length equals 16 residues. Germline V gene lookup returns CDR1 SGHRS and CDR2 YFSETQ.

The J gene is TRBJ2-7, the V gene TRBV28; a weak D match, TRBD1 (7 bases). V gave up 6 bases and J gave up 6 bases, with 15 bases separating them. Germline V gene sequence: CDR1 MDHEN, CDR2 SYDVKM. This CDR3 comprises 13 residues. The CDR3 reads CASSPRQGGEQYV. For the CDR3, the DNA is TGTGCCAGCAGCCCTCGACAGGGAGGCGAGCAGTACGTC.

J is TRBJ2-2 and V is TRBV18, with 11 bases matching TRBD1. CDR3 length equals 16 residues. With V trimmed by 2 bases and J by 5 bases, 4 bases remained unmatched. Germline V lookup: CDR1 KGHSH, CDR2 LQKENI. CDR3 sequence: CASSPGQGADTGELFF. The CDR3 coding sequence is TGTGCCAGCTCACCAGGACAGGGGGCTGATACCGGGGAGCTGTTTTTT. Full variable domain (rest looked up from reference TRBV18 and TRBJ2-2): NAGVMQNPRHLVRRRGQEARLRCSPMKGHSHVYWYRQLPEEGLKFMVYLQKENIIDESGMPKERFSAEFPKEGPSILRIQQVVRGDSAAYFCASSPGQGADTGELFFGEGSRLTVL.

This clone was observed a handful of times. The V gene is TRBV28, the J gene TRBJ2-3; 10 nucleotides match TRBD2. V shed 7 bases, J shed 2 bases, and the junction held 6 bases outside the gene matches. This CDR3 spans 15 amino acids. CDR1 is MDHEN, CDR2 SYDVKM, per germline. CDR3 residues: CASTFSGGYTDTQYF. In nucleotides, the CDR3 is TGTGCCAGCACCTTTAGCGGGGGGTACACAGATACGCAGTATTTT. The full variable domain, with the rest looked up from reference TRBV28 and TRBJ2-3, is DVKVTQSSRYLVKRTGEKVFLECVQDMDHENMFWYRQDPGLGLRLIYFSYDVKMKEKGDIPEGYSVSREKKERFSLILESASTNQTSMYLCASTFSGGYTDTQYFGPGTRLTVL.

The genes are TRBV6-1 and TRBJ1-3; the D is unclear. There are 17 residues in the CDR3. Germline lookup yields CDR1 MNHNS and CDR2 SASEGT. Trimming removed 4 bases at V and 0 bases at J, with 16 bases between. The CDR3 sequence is CASSVFEQSISGNTIYF. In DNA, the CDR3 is TGTGCCAGCAGTGTTTTCGAACAGTCCATCTCTGGAAACACCATATATTTT.

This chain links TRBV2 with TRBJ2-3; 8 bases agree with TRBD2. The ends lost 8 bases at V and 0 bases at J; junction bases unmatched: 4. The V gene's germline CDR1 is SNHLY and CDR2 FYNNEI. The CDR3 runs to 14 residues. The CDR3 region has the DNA TGTGCCAGCGTCGGGACTAGGAGCACAGATACGCAGTATTTT. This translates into CASVGTRSTDTQYF.

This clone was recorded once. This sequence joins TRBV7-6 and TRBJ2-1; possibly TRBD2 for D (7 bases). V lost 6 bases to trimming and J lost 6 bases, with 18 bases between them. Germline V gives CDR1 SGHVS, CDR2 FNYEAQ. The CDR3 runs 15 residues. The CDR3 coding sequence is TGTGCCAGCAGTTTTAGTAGTGGGGGGGCCAATGAGCAGTTCTTC. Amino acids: CASSFSSGGANEQFF.

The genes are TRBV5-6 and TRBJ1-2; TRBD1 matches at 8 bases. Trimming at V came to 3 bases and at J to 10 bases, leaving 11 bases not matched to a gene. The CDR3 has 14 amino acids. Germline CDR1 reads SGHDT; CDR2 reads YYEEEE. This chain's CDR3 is CASSSSDRGSDYTF. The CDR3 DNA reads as TGTGCCAGCAGCTCCTCAGACAGGGGTAGCGACTACACCTTC.

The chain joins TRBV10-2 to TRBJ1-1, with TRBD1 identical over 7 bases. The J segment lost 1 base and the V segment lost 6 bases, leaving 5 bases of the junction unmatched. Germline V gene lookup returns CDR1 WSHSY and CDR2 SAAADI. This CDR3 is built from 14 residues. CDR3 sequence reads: CASSRGTANTEAFF. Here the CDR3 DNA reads TGCGCCAGCAGCAGGGGGACAGCGAACACTGAAGCTTTCTTT.

CDR3 DNA: TGCGCCAGCAGCTTCAAGCGGAGATATAGCAATCAGCCCCAGCATTTT. It encodes CASSFKRRYSNQPQHF. This rearrangement joins TRBV5-1 to TRBJ1-5, with D hard to call. Trimming shortened V by 2 bases and J by 0 bases, and 12 bases separated the two germline ends. The CDR3 extends over 16 amino acids. The germline gives CDR1 SGHRS, CDR2 YFSETQ.

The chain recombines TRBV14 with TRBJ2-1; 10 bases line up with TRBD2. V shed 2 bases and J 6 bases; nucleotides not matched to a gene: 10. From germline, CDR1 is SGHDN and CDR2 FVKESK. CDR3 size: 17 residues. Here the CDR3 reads CASSQPNLAGAGNEQFF. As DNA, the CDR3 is TGTGCCAGCAGCCAACCCAATCTAGCGGGGGCCGGCAATGAGCAGTTCTTC.

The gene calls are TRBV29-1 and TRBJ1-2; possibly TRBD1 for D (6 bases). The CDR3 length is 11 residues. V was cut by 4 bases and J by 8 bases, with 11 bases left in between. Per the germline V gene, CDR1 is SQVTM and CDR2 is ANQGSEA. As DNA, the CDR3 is TGCAGCGTTGTTACAGGGCACGGCTACACCTTC. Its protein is CSVVTGHGYTF.

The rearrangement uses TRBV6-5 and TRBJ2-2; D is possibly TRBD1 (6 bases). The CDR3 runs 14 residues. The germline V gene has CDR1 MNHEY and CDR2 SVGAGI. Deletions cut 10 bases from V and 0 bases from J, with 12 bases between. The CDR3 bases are TGTGCCACCCGACAGGCCCCGAACACCGGGGAGCTGTTTTTT. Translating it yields CATRQAPNTGELFF.